Listed below are T cell receptor beta chains from one sample, sequenced in a study of cytomegalovirus exposure and HLA in healthy donors. Only in-frame clones appear in the TCRdb table, and some are missing; sequencing was by immunoSEQ multiplex PCR. There are about 140,000 clones in the sample; 80% to 90% occur only once, and 1.4% to 1.5% lies in the top ten. Sequencing input: PBMCs. These receptors were obtained from a woman aged 25 to 39 in good health and CMV-seronegative. Both conserved end residues are part of each CDR3. The order of the fields is J gene, V gene, CDR3 protein.

j_gene: TRBJ1-2; v_gene: TRBV4-3; CDR3aa: CASSQDTGFPRYTF
j_gene: TRBJ1-1; v_gene: TRBV7-8; CDR3aa: CASSSPTEEAFF
j_gene: TRBJ2-7; v_gene: TRBV7-2; CDR3aa: CASSFKGHSSYEQYF
j_gene: TRBJ2-6; v_gene: TRBV5-6; CDR3aa: CASSLTGVVIAGANVLTF
j_gene: TRBJ1-2; v_gene: TRBV9; CDR3aa: CASSVGTGKYGYTF
j_gene: TRBJ1-5; v_gene: TRBV6-1; CDR3aa: CASRQGFNQPQHF
j_gene: TRBJ1-2; v_gene: TRBV6-5; CDR3aa: CASSYSWGAYGYTF
j_gene: TRBJ1-6; v_gene: TRBV27; CDR3aa: CASSLYEDNSPLHF
j_gene: TRBJ2-1; v_gene: TRBV7-3; CDR3aa: CASSTGIAPAENEQFF
j_gene: TRBJ1-1; v_gene: TRBV7-9; CDR3aa: CASSFVTEAFF
j_gene: TRBJ2-3; v_gene: TRBV14; CDR3aa: CASSQEVRGLQYF
j_gene: TRBJ1-1; v_gene: TRBV9; CDR3aa: CASSVDHRQERGAFF
j_gene: TRBJ2-2; v_gene: TRBV10-1; CDR3aa: CASSESFRGITGELFF
j_gene: TRBJ2-3; v_gene: TRBV5-8; CDR3aa: CASSLGLSRADTQYF
j_gene: TRBJ1-2; v_gene: TRBV11-2; CDR3aa: CASSLGGTYGGYTF
j_gene: TRBJ1-2; v_gene: TRBV6-1; CDR3aa: CASSEGHYGYTF
j_gene: TRBJ2-4; v_gene: TRBV7-9; CDR3aa: CASSLGTGNIQYF
j_gene: TRBJ2-3; v_gene: TRBV11-3; CDR3aa: CASSPMGLATDTQYF
j_gene: TRBJ2-1; v_gene: TRBV5-1; CDR3aa: CASSVQAHNEQFF
j_gene: TRBJ2-7; v_gene: TRBV5-6; CDR3aa: CASSYRQGAYEQYF
j_gene: TRBJ2-3; v_gene: TRBV6-6; CDR3aa: CASRAGTGNTDTQYF
j_gene: TRBJ1-5; v_gene: TRBV2; CDR3aa: CASSLEQINQPQHF
j_gene: TRBJ2-3; v_gene: TRBV4-2; CDR3aa: CASSQVGRGASTDTQYF
j_gene: TRBJ1-6; v_gene: TRBV27; CDR3aa: CASSLSPGKYNSPLHF
j_gene: TRBJ2-1; v_gene: TRBV7-2; CDR3aa: CASSPRGGLTYNEQFF
j_gene: TRBJ1-6; v_gene: TRBV29-1; CDR3aa: CSVKDRAGSPLHF
j_gene: TRBJ2-1; v_gene: TRBV4-1; CDR3aa: CASSQDLGGGETNEQFF
j_gene: TRBJ2-5; v_gene: TRBV7-8; CDR3aa: CASSLAIRGQETQYF
j_gene: TRBJ1-5; v_gene: TRBV30; CDR3aa: CAWSVDRVGNQPQHF
j_gene: TRBJ1-2; v_gene: TRBV7-2; CDR3aa: CASIKIQANYGYTF
j_gene: TRBJ2-6; v_gene: TRBV7-2; CDR3aa: CASSLGGAGANVLTF
j_gene: TRBJ1-6; v_gene: TRBV9; CDR3aa: CASSVNQGQGGYSPLHF
j_gene: TRBJ1-2; v_gene: TRBV27; CDR3aa: CASSWTGGDGYTF
j_gene: TRBJ2-5; v_gene: TRBV5-1; CDR3aa: CASSLPTGNDQETQYF
j_gene: TRBJ2-3; v_gene: TRBV5-1; CDR3aa: CASSLGGGSTDTQYF
j_gene: TRBJ1-5; v_gene: TRBV28; CDR3aa: CASYSNQPQHF
j_gene: TRBJ1-2; v_gene: TRBV28; CDR3aa: CASSLPQAGGYTF
j_gene: TRBJ1-4; v_gene: TRBV4-2; CDR3aa: CASSQEPGRSEEKLFF
j_gene: TRBJ1-2; v_gene: TRBV5-5; CDR3aa: CASSPSTGGHGYTF
j_gene: TRBJ2-1; v_gene: TRBV6-5; CDR3aa: CASSAGTAYNEQFF
j_gene: TRBJ1-5; v_gene: TRBV5-6; CDR3aa: CASSLGAQGNQPQHF
j_gene: TRBJ1-1; v_gene: TRBV7-2; CDR3aa: CASSLAQGAEAFF
j_gene: TRBJ2-2; v_gene: TRBV5-1; CDR3aa: CASSQGTYTGELFF
j_gene: TRBJ1-2; v_gene: TRBV11-2; CDR3aa: CASSHSGYGYTF
j_gene: TRBJ2-1; v_gene: TRBV7-2; CDR3aa: CASSFGTVYNEQFF
j_gene: TRBJ2-2; v_gene: TRBV7-2; CDR3aa: CASSLTPGQGWSGELFF
j_gene: TRBJ1-2; v_gene: TRBV19; CDR3aa: CASSISLGRGGDNYGYTF
j_gene: TRBJ2-2; v_gene: TRBV6-5; CDR3aa: CASSPLTGELFF
j_gene: TRBJ2-5; v_gene: TRBV11-1; CDR3aa: CASSLGPPAGVQETQYF
j_gene: TRBJ1-3; v_gene: TRBV29-1; CDR3aa: CSVIIGNTIYF
j_gene: TRBJ2-5; v_gene: TRBV27; CDR3aa: CASSSDRGEQETQYF
j_gene: TRBJ1-2; v_gene: TRBV19; CDR3aa: CASSTRDRGRVFNYGYTF
j_gene: TRBJ1-3; v_gene: TRBV5-1; CDR3aa: CASSTGTANTIYF
j_gene: TRBJ1-6; v_gene: TRBV27; CDR3aa: CASSPSRAGNSPLHF